These T cell receptor beta chains were read from a single sample in a study of blood T cell repertoires in COVID-19. TCRdb's table, derived via immunoSEQ multiplex PCR, lists solely in-frame clones and lacks some. The repertoire holds fewer than 200,000 clones, with about 88% as singletons. The sequenced sample was peripheral blood. The receptor source for this set is a man younger than 35 who had recovered from COVID-19. Each CDR3 is given with its conserved first and last residue. A D gene is named only where the DNA matches it firmly. Size values are once, few and many counts, or a class for expanded clones, and some rows have none.

v_call: TRBV27
clone_size: NA
d_call: NA
j_call: TRBJ2-7
cdr3_nt: TGTGCCAGCAGTTTAGGGGCAACCTACGAGCAGTACTTC
cdr3_aa: CASSLGATYEQYF

v_call: TRBV5-4
clone_size: NA
d_call: NA
j_call: TRBJ1-2
cdr3_nt: TGTGCCAGCAGCTTGGCCCAGCAGGGCCCCCTCCTTGGCTACACCTTC
cdr3_aa: CASSLAQQGPLLGYTF

v_call: TRBV4-3
clone_size: NA
d_call: NA
j_call: TRBJ2-7
cdr3_nt: TGCGCCAGCAGCCAAGATTGGGGGCGCTACGAGCAGTACTTC
cdr3_aa: CASSQDWGRYEQYF

v_call: TRBV7-9
clone_size: once
d_call: NA
j_call: TRBJ1-2
cdr3_nt: TGTGCCAGCAGCTTAACTACAGGAGCTAACTATGGCTACACCTTC
cdr3_aa: CASSLTTGANYGYTF

v_call: TRBV7-3
clone_size: NA
d_call: TRBD1
j_call: TRBJ2-1
cdr3_nt: TGTGCCAGCAGCCCAACAGGGGGGCCCCCCTACAATGAGCAGTTCTTC
cdr3_aa: CASSPTGGPPYNEQFF

v_call: TRBV3-1/TRBV3-2
clone_size: NA
d_call: NA
j_call: TRBJ1-5
cdr3_nt: TGTGCCAGCAGCCAAGGGTTAGGAGGCAATCAGCCCCAGCATTTT
cdr3_aa: CASSQGLGGNQPQHF

v_call: TRBV11-3
clone_size: NA
d_call: NA
j_call: TRBJ1-1
cdr3_nt: TGTGCCAGCAGCTTAAACTGCGTTGAAGCTTTCTTT
cdr3_aa: CASSLNCVEAFF

v_call: TRBV2
clone_size: NA
d_call: TRBD2
j_call: TRBJ2-1
cdr3_nt: TGTGCCAGCAGACCCCCACTAGCGGGGGCCGAGCAGTTCTTC
cdr3_aa: CASRPPLAGAEQFF

v_call: TRBV4-3
clone_size: few
d_call: NA
j_call: TRBJ2-7
cdr3_nt: TGCGCCAGCAGCCAAGAACAGAGCTCCTACGAGCAGTACTTC
cdr3_aa: CASSQEQSSYEQYF

v_call: TRBV27
clone_size: NA
d_call: NA
j_call: TRBJ2-1
cdr3_nt: TGTGCCAGCAGTTTATCTGGAGAGAGGAAGCAGTTCTTC
cdr3_aa: CASSLSGERKQFF

v_call: TRBV18
clone_size: NA
d_call: TRBD1
j_call: TRBJ1-1
cdr3_nt: TGTGCCAGCTCATCACCGGGACAGGGTGACACTGAAGCTTTCTTT
cdr3_aa: CASSSPGQGDTEAFF

v_call: TRBV11-3
clone_size: NA
d_call: TRBD2
j_call: TRBJ2-1
cdr3_nt: TGTGCCAGCAGCTTCGAAGGACTAGCCCCCTACAATGAGCAGTTCTTC
cdr3_aa: CASSFEGLAPYNEQFF

v_call: TRBV6-4
clone_size: NA
d_call: TRBD1
j_call: TRBJ1-1
cdr3_nt: TGTGCCAGCAGCCGGGACAGTAACACTGAAGCTTTCTTT
cdr3_aa: CASSRDSNTEAFF

v_call: TRBV12-3/TRBV12-4
clone_size: NA
d_call: NA
j_call: TRBJ1-1
cdr3_nt: TGTGCCAGCACCCGGGGGGGTAGCACTGAAGCTTTCTTT
cdr3_aa: CASTRGGSTEAFF

v_call: TRBV27
clone_size: once
d_call: NA
j_call: TRBJ2-7
cdr3_nt: TGTGCCAGCAGTTTAACCGGGGGTACTAGATTCATCCCCTACGAGCAGTACTTC
cdr3_aa: CASSLTGGTRFIPYEQYF

v_call: TRBV11-2
clone_size: once
d_call: TRBD1
j_call: TRBJ2-5
cdr3_nt: TGTGCCAGCAGCCGACCCGGGACAGAAGAGACCCAGTACTTC
cdr3_aa: CASSRPGTEETQYF